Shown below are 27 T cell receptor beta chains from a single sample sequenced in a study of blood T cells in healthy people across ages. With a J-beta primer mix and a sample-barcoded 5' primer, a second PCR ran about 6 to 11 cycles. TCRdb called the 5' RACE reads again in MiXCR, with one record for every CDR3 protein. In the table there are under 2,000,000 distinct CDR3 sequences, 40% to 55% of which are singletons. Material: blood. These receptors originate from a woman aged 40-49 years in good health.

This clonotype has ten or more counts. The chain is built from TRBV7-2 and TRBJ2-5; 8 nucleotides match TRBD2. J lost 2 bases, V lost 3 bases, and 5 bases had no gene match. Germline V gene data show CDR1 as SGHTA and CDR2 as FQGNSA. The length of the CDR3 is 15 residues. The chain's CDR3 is CASSFRSGGQETQYF. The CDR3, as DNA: TGTGCCAGCAGCTTTCGAAGCGGGGGACAAGAGACCCAGTACTTC.

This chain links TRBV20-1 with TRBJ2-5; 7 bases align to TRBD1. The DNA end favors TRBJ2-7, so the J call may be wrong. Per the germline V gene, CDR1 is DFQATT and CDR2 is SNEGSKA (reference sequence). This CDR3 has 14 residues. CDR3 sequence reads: CSARGPGGGDEQYF. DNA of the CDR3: TGCAGTGCTAGAGGTCCAGGGGGTGGGGACGAGCAGTACTTC.

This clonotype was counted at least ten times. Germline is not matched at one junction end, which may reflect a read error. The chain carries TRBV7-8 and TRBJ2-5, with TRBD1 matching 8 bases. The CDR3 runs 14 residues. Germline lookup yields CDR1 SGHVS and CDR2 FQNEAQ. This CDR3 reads CASSPRTGKETQYF. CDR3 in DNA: TGCGCCAGCAGCCCCCGGACAGGGAAGGAGACCCAGTACTTC.

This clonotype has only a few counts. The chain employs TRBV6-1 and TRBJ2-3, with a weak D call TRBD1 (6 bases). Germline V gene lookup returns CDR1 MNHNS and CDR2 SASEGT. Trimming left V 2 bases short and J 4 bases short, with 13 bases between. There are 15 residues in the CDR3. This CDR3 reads CASSEMDRPSDTQYF. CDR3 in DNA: TGTGCCAGCAGTGAAATGGACAGACCATCAGATACGCAGTATTTT.

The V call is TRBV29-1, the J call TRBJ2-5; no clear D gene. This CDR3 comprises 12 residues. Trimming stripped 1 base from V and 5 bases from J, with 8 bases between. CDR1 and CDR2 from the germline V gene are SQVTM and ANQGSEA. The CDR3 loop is CSVEVQAETQYF. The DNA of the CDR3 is TGCAGCGTTGAAGTCCAGGCGGAGACCCAGTACTTC.

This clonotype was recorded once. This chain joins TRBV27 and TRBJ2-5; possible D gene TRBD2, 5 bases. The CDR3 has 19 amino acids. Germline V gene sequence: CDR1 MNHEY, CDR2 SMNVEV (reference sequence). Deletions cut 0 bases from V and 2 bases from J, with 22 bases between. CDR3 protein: CASSLSRGSGEPSQETQYF. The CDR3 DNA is TGTGCCAGCAGTTTATCCCGCGGGTCAGGAGAGCCATCACAAGAGACCCAGTACTTC.

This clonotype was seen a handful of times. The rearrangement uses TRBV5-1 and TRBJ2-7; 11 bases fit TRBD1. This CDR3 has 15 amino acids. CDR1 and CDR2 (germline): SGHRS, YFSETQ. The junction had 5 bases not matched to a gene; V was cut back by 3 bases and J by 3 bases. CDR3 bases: TGCGCCAGCAGCTGGGACAGGGGGGGAATCTACGAGCAGTACTTC. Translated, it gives CASSWDRGGIYEQYF.

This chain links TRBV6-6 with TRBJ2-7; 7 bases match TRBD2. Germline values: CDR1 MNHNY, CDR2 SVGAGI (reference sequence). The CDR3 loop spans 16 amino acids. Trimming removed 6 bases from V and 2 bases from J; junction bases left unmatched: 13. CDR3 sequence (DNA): TGTGCCAGCAGACACCCCGGGCGAGCGGGGACCTACGAGCAGTACTTC. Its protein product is CASRHPGRAGTYEQYF.

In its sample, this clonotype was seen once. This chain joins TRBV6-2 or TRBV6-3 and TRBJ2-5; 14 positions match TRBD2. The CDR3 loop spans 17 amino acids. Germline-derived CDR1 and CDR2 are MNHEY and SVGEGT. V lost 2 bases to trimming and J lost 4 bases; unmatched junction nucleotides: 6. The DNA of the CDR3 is TGTGCCAGCAGTTACGGTGGACTAGCGGGGGGTCGAGAGACCCAGTACTTC. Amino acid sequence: CASSYGGLAGGRETQYF.

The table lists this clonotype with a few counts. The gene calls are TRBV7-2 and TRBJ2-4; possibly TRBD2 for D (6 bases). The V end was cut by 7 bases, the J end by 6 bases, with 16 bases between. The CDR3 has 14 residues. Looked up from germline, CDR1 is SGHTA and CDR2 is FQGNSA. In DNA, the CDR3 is TGTGCCAGCACCTTGCAGGAGGAGGGAAACATTCAGTACTTC. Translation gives CASTLQEEGNIQYF.

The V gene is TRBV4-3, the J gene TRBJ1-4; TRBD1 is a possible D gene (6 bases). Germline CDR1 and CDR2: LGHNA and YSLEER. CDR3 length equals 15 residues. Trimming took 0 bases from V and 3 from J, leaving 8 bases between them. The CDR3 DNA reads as TGCGCCAGCAGCCAAGAAGACAGGTCTAATGAAAAACTGTTTTTT. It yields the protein CASSQEDRSNEKLFF.

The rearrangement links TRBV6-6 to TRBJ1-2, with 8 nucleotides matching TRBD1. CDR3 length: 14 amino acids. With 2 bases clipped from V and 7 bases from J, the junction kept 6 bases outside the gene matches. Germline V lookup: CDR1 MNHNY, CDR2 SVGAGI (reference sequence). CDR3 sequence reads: CASSYGQGPAGYTF. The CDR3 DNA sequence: TGTGCCAGCAGTTACGGACAGGGACCAGCTGGCTACACCTTC.

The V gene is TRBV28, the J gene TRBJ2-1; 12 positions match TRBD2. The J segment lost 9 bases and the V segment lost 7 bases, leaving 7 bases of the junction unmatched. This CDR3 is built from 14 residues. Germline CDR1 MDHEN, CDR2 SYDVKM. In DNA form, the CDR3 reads TGTGCCAGCACCCCTAGCGGGGGGGTCAGTGAGCAGTTCTTC. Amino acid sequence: CASTPSGGVSEQFF.

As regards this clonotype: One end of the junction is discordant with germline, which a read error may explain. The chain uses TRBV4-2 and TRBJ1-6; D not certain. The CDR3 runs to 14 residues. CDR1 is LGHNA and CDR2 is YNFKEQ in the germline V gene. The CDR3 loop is CASSQDEGVSPLHF. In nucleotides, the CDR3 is TGTGCCAGCAGCCAAGACGAGGGCGTCTCACCCCTCCATTTT.

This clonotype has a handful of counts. CDR3 amino acids: CASSISGTSNYGYTF. CDR3 bases: TGTGCCAGCAGCATAAGCGGGACATCTAACTATGGCTACACCTTC. The chain combines TRBV7-2 with TRBJ1-2, with TRBD1 as a possible D gene (6 bases). The CDR3 length is 15 residues. V lost 5 bases and J lost 0, with 13 bases in between. The germline V gene has CDR1 SGHTA and CDR2 FQGNSA.

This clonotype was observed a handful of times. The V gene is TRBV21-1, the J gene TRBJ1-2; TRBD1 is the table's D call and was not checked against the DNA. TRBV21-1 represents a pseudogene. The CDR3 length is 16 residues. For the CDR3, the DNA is TGTGCCAGCAGCACCCTCTTGGCGGACAGGGACTATGGCTACACCTTC. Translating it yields CASSTLLADRDYGYTF.

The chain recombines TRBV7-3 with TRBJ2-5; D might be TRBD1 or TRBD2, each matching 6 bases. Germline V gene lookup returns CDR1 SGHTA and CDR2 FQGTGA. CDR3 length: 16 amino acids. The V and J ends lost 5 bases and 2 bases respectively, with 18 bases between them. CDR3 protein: CASSPFLGGLQETQYF. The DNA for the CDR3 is TGTGCCAGCAGCCCCTTCCTTGGGGGGCTGCAAGAGACCCAGTACTTC.

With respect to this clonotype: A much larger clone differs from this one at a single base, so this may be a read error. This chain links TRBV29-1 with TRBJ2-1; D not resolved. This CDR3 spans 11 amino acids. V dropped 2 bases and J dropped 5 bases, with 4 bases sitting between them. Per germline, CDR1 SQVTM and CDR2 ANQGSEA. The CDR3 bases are TGCAGCGTTGAATTGGACAATGAGCAGTTCTTC. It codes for CSVELDNEQFF.

The CDR3 spells CASSRRGETEAFF. CDR3 bases: TGTGCCAGCAGTCGAAGAGGGGAAACTGAAGCTTTCTTT. The chain combines TRBV6-6 with TRBJ1-1; maybe TRBD1 (5 bases). CDR3 size: 13 residues. Deletions cut 5 bases from V and 5 bases from J, with 12 bases between. Germline V gene data show CDR1 as MNHNY and CDR2 as SVGAGI (reference sequence).

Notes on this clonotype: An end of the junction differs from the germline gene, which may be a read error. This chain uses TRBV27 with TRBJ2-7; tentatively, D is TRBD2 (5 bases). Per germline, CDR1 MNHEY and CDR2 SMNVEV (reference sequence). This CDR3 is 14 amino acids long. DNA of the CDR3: TGTGCCAGCAGTTTATTTGGGAGCTCCGACGAGCAGTACTTC. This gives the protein CASSLFGSSDEQYF.

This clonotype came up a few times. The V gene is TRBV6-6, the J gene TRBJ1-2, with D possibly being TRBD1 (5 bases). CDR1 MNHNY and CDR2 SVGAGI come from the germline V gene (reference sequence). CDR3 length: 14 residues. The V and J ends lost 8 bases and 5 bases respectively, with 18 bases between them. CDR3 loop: CASQARELSYGYTF. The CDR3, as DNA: TGTGCCAGCCAGGCCAGGGAGCTATCATATGGCTACACCTTC.

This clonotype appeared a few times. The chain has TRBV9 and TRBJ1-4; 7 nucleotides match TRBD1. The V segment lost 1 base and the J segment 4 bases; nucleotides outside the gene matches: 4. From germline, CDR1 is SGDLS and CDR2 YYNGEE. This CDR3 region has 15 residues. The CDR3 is CASSVTGVDNEKLFF. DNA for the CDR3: TGTGCCAGCAGCGTAACAGGGGTGGATAATGAAAAACTGTTTTTT. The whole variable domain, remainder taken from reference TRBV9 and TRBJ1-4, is DSGVTQTPKHLITATGQRVTLRCSPRSGDLSVYWYQQSLDQGLQFLIQYYNGEERAKGNILERFSAQQFPDLHSELNLSSLELGDSALYFCASSVTGVDNEKLFFGSGTQLSVL.

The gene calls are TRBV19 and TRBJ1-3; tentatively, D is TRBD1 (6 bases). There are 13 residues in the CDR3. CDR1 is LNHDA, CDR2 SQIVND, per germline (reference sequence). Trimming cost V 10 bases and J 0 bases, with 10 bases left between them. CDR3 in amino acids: CATRTVSGNTIYF. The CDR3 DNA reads TGTGCCACCAGGACAGTCTCTGGAAACACCATATATTTT.

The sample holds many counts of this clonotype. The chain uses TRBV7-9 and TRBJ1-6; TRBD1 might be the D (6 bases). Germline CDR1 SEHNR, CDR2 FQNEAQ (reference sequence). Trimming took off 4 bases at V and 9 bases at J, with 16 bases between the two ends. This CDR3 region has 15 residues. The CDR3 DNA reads TGTGCCAGCAGCTCCTCTGGCAGGGGCGGTTCACCCCTCCACTTT. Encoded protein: CASSSSGRGGSPLHF.

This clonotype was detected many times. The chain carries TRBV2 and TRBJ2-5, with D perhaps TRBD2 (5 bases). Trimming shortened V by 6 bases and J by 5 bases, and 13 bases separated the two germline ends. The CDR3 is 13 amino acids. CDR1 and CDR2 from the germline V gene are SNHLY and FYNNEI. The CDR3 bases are TGTGCCAGCAGCCGGAGGCCCCTGGAGACCCAGTACTTC. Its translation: CASSRRPLETQYF.

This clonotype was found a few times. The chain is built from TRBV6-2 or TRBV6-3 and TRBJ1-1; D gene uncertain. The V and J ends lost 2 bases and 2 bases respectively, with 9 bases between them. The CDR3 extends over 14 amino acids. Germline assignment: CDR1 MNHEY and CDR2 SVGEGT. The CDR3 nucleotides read TGTGCCAGCAGTTACCTGTTTACTAACACTGAAGCTTTCTTT. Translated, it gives CASSYLFTNTEAFF.

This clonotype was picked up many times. In DNA, the CDR3 is TGTGCCAGCAGTCGCTCTGGGGGCATTGAGGTCTACGAGCAGTACTTC. This codes for CASSRSGGIEVYEQYF. The chain combines TRBV12-3 or TRBV12-4 with TRBJ2-7; tentative D call: TRBD1 (6 bases). Deletions cut 5 bases from V and 3 bases from J, with 20 bases between. CDR3 length: 16 residues.